Listed here is a single TCR beta chain. Its target is not known. The method was immunoSEQ multiplex PCR; TCRdb's version includes in-frame clones alone and lacks a portion of them. The sample consists of 200,000 to 250,000 clones, about 92% of them appearing once. The CDR3 sequence is 15 residues long. J was trimmed by 1 base and V by 5 bases; bases with no gene match: 7. The germline CDR1 and CDR2 sequences are LNHDA and SQIVND (reference sequence). This specimen comes from a study of T cell responses to AZD1222 COVID-19 vaccine. Study outcomes and limitations: The donors showed a predominance of white British ancestry and of females, with possible underestimation of clonal diversity. Among spike-specific TCRs, nearly half reportedly target unmutated variant regions. Baseline seropositivity occurred in only a handful of AZD1222 recipients.

This sample comprised peripheral blood, obtained on day 0 of MenACWY control vaccination. The V gene is TRBV19, the J gene TRBJ1-1, with 7 bases aligning to TRBD1. The source of this sequence is an adult in good health. CDR3: CASSPQGGTNTEAFF. As DNA, the CDR3 is TGTGCCAGTAGTCCCCAGGGGGGAACGAACACTGAAGCTTTCTTT.